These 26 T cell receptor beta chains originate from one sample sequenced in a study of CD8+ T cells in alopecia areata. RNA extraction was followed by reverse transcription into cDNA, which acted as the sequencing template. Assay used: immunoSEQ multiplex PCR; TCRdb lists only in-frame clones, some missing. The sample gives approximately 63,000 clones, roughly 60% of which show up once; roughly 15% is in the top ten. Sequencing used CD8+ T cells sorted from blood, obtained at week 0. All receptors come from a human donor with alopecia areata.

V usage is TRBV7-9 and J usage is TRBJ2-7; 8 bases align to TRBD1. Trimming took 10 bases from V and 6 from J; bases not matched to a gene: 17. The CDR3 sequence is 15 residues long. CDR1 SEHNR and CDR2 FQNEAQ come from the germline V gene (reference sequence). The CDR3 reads CATTHRDRSSGEQYF. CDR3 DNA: TGTGCCACTACCCACCGGGACAGGAGTAGTGGCGAGCAGTACTTC.

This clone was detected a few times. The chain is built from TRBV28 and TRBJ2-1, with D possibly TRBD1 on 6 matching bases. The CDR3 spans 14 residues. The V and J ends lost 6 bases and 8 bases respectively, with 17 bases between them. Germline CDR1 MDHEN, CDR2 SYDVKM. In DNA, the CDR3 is TGTGCCAGCAGCGCTTCGCAGGGGCTCGATGAGCAGTTCTTC. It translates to CASSASQGLDEQFF. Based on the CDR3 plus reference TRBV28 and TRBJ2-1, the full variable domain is DVKVTQSSRYLVKRTGEKVFLECVQDMDHENMFWYRQDPGLGLRLIYFSYDVKMKEKGDIPEGYSVSREKKERFSLILESASTNQTSMYLCASSASQGLDEQFFGPGTRLTVL.

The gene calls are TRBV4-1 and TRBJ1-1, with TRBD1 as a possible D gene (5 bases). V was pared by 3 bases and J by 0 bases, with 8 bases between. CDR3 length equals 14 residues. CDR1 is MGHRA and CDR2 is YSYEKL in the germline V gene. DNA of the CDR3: TGCGCCAGCAGCCAGGCAGGGATGAACACTGAAGCTTTCTTT. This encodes CASSQAGMNTEAFF.

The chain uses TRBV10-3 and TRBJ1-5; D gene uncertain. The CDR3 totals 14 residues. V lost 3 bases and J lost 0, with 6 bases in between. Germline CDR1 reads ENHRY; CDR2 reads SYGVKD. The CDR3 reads CAISDSDSNQPQHF. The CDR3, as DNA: TGTGCCATCAGTGACAGCGATAGCAATCAGCCCCAGCATTTT.

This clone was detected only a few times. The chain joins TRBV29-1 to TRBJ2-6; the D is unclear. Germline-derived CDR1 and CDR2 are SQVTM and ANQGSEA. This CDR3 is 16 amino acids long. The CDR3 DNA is TGCAGAAGAGGCCGGGTACTCTCCTCTGGGGCCAACGTCCTGACTTTC. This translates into CRRGRVLSSGANVLTF.

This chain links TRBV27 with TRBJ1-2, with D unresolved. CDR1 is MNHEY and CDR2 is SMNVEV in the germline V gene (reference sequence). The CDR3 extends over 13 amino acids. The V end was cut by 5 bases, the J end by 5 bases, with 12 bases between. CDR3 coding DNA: TGTGCCAGCAGTCTTTCGACATCTTATGGCTACACCTTC. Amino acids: CASSLSTSYGYTF.

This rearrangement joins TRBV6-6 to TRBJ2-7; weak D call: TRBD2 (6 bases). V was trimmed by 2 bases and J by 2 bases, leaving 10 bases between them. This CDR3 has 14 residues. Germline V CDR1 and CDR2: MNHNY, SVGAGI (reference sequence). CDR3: CASSYRLDTYEQYF. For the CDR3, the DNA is TGTGCCAGCAGTTACCGACTAGATACCTACGAGCAGTACTTC.

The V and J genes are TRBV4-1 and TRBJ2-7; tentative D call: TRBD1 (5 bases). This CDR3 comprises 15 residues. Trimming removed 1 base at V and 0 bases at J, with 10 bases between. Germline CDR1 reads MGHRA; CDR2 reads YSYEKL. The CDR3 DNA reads TGCGCCAGCAGCCAAGGACAGAGGAGCTCCTACGAGCAGTACTTC. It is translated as CASSQGQRSSYEQYF.

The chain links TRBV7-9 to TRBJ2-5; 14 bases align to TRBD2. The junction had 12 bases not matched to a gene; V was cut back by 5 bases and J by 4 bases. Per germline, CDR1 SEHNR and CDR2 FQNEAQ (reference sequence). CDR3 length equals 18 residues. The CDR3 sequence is CASSPPAGLAGEGETQYF. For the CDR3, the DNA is TGTGCCAGCAGCCCACCGGCGGGACTAGCGGGAGAGGGAGAGACCCAGTACTTC. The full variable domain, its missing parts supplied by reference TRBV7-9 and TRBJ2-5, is DTGVSQNPRHKITKRGQNVTFRCDPISEHNRLYWYRQTLGQGPEFLTYFQNEAQLEKSRLLSDRFSAERPKGSFSTLEIQRTEQGDSAMYLCASSPPAGLAGEGETQYFGPGTRLLVL.

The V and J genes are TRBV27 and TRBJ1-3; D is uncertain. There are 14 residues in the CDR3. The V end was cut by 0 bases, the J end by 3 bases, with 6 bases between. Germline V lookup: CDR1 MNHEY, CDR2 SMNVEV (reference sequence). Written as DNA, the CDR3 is TGTGCCAGCAGTTTATCCGGCCGTGGAAACACCATATATTTT. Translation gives CASSLSGRGNTIYF.

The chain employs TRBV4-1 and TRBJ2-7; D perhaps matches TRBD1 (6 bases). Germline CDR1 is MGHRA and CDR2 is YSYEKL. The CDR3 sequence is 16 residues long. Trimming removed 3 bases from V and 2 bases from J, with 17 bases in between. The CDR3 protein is CASSQATDRFTYEQYF. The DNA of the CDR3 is TGCGCCAGCAGCCAGGCTACCGACAGGTTTACCTACGAGCAGTACTTC.

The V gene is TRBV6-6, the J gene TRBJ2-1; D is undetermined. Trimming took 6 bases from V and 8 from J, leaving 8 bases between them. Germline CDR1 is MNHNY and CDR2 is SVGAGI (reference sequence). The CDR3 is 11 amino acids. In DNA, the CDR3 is TGTGCCAGCAGCCTTACACATGAGCAGTTCTTC. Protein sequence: CASSLTHEQFF.

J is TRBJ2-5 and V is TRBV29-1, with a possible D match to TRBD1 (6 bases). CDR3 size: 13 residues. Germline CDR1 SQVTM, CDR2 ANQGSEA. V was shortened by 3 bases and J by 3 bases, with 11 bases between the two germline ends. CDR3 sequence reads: CSVDATGKETQYF. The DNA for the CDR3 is TGCAGCGTTGACGCTACAGGGAAAGAGACCCAGTACTTC.

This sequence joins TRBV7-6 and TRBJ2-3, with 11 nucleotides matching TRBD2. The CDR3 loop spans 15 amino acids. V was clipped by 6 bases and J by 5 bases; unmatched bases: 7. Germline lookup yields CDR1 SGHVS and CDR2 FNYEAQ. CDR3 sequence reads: CASSRSGGARDTQYF. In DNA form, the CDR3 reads TGTGCCAGCAGTCGTAGCGGGGGGGCCAGAGATACGCAGTATTTT.

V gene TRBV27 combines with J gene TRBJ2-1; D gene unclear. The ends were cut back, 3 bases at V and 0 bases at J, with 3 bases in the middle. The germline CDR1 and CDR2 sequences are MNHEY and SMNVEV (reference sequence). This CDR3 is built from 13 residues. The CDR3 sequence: CASSFGSYNEQFF. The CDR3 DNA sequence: TGTGCCAGCAGTTTTGGCTCCTACAATGAGCAGTTCTTC.

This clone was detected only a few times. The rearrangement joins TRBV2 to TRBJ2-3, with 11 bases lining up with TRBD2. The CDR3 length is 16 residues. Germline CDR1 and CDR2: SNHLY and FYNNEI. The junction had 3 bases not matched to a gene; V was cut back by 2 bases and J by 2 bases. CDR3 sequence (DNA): TGTGCCAGCAGTGAACTAGCGGGGGGCGACACAGATACGCAGTATTTT. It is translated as CASSELAGGDTDTQYF.

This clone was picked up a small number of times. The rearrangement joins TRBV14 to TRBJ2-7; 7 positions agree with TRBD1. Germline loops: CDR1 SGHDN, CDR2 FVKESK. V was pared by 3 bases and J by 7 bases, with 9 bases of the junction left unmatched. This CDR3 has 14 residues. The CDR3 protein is CASSHYTGEREQYF. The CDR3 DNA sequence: TGTGCCAGCAGCCATTACACAGGGGAAAGGGAGCAGTACTTC.

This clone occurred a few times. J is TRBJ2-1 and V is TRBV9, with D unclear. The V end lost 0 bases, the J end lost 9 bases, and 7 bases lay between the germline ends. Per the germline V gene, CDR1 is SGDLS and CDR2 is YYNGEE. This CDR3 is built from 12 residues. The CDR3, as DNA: TGTGCCAGCAGCGTAGGAGGTGGTGAGCAGTTCTTC. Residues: CASSVGGGEQFF.

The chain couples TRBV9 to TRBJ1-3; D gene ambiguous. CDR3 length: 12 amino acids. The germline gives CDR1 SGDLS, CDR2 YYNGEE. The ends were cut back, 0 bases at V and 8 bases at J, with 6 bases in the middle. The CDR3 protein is CASSVDQYTIYF. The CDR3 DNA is TGTGCCAGCAGCGTAGACCAATACACCATATATTTT.

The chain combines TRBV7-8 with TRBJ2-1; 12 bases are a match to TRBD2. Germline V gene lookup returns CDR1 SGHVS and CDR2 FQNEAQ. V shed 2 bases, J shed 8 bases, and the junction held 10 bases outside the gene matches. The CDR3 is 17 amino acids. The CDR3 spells CASSLFLAGGPGDEQFF. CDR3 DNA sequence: TGTGCCAGCAGCTTATTCCTAGCGGGAGGGCCAGGCGATGAGCAGTTCTTC.

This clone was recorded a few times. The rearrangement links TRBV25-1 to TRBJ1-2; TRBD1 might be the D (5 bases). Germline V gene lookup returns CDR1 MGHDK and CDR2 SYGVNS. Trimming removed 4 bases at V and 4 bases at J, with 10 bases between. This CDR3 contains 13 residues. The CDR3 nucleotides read TGTGCCAGCAGTGCAGGGTTAGGCTATGGCTACACCTTC. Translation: CASSAGLGYGYTF.

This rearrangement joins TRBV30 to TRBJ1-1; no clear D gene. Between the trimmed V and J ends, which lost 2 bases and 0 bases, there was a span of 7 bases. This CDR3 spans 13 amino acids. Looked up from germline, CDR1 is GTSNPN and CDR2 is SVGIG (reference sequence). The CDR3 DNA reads TGTGCCTGGAGTCTATCGCTGAACACTGAAGCTTTCTTT. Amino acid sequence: CAWSLSLNTEAFF.

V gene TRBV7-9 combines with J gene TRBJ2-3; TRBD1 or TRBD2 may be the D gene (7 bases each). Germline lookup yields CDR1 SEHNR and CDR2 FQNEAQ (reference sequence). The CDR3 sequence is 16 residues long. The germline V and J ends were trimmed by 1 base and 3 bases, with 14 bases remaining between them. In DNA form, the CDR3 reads TGTGCCAGCAGCTTAGACCCAGGGGGAGGGACAGATACGCAGTATTTT. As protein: CASSLDPGGGTDTQYF.

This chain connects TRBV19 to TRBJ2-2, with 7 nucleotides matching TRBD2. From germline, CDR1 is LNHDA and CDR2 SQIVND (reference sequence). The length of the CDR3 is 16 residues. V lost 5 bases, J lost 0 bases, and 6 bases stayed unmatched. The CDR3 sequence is CASSPTSVPNTGELFF. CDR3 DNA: TGTGCCAGTAGTCCCACTAGCGTCCCGAACACCGGGGAGCTGTTTTTT.

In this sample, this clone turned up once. CDR3: CASSGLPSVGGELFF. DNA for the CDR3: TGCGCCAGCAGCGGCCTCCCTAGCGTAGGCGGGGAGCTGTTTTTT. The chain is built from TRBV5-1 and TRBJ2-2; D perhaps matches TRBD2 (6 bases). Trimming left V 4 bases short and J 7 bases short, with 17 bases between. Germline CDR1 SGHRS, CDR2 YFSETQ. The CDR3 extends over 15 amino acids. Full variable domain (rest looked up from reference TRBV5-1 and TRBJ2-2): KAGVTQTPRYLIKTRGQQVTLSCSPISGHRSVSWYQQTPGQGLQFLFEYFSETQRNKGNFPGRFSGRQFSNSRSEMNVSTLELGDSALYLCASSGLPSVGGELFFGEGSRLTVL.

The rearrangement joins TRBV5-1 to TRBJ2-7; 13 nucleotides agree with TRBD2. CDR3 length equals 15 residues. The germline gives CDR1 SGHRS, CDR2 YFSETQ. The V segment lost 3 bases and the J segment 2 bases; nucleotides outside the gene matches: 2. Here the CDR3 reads CASSYGLAGAYEQYF. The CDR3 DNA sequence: TGCGCCAGCAGCTATGGACTAGCGGGGGCCTACGAGCAGTACTTC. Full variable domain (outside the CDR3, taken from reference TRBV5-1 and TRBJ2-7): KAGVTQTPRYLIKTRGQQVTLSCSPISGHRSVSWYQQTPGQGLQFLFEYFSETQRNKGNFPGRFSGRQFSNSRSEMNVSTLELGDSALYLCASSYGLAGAYEQYFGPGTRLTVT.